This TCR beta chain was retrieved from a study of T cell repertoires in cytomegalovirus infection (dated by TCRdb to between 2018 and 2021). About the full investigation: The HLA type of each donor mattered for the analysis, because public TCR beta signatures pointed to carriage of CMV infection along with the matching HLA type. Here is what the overall study found, with its caveats: In both this cohort and an independent roughly 350-donor cohort, the cumulative frequency of public TCR beta family members distinguished carriers of CMV infection plus the relevant HLA type. In the ex vivo response, HLA-C-restricted CMV-specific TCR beta clonotypes were dominant, and in two of eight donors the single most frequent clonotype came from this HLA-C-restricted group.

Note on this clonotype: Which antigen it targets is not known. No quality values exist for individual bases; no much larger clone is one base distant.

The reads were generated on an Illumina HiSeq 1500. The public reads were run again by TCRdb, first through fastp at Q25 and then through MiXCR, and only productive beta chains were kept. Every CDR3 protein is listed once, alongside the most common genes and DNA of its rows. The sample yields some 440,000 distinct CDR3 sequences; roughly a third were counted once. The ten largest make up approximately 13% of the sample. Trimmed from V: 5 bases; trimmed from J: 9 bases; junction bases lacking a gene match: 5. Measured from the cysteine to the phenylalanine, the CDR3 is 14 residues long. Only CDR3 DNA remains: 42 bases, in frame from the first base. CDR1 MNHEY and CDR2 SVGEGT were looked up in the germline V gene.

This receptor was taken from a human donor in good health (CMV status not recorded). Some clones in this sample may be carry-over from other donors' samples. The sample was PBMCs. The rearrangement combines TRBV6-2 or TRBV6-3 with TRBJ1-6, and TRBD1 matches 9 of the central bases. The DNA sequence is TGTGCCAGCAGTGCCGGGACAGGGACTTCACCCCTCCACTTT. This encodes CASSAGTGTSPLHF.